One and the same sample provided the 10 T cell receptor beta chains below, sequenced in a study of shared clonotypes between healthy human individuals. Using immunoSEQ multiplex PCR, the repertoire was profiled, and TCRdb retains in-frame clones only, with some absent. Among more than 2 million clones listed, roughly 95% were seen once. Sequences were obtained from naive CD4+ T cells sorted from blood. Subset of the sample: CD45RA+ positively selected. These receptors were obtained from a man younger than 35 in good health.

This rearrangement joins TRBV5-6 to TRBJ1-6; the D gene is possibly TRBD1 (5 bases). Trimming removed 5 bases at V and 7 bases at J, with 7 bases between. CDR1 and CDR2 (germline): SGHDT, YYEEEE. This CDR3 comprises 12 residues. CDR3 residues: CASSRGNSPLHF. CDR3 nucleotides: TGTGCCAGCAGTCGGGGCAATTCACCCCTCCACTTT. The full variable domain, in which reference TRBV5-6 and TRBJ1-6 provide the parts outside the CDR3, is DAGVTQSPTHLIKTRGQQVTLRCSPKSGHDTVSWYQQALGQGPQFIFQYYEEEERQRGNFPDRFSGHQFPNYSSELNVNALLLGDSALYLCASSRGNSPLHFGNGTRLTVT.

The chain carries TRBV10-1 and TRBJ1-3; no clear D gene. Trimming left V 0 bases short and J 3 bases short, with 9 bases between. Germline V lookup: CDR1 WNHNN, CDR2 SYGVQD (reference sequence). The CDR3 runs 15 residues. This CDR3 is CASSESWAFGNTIYF. The CDR3 DNA is TGCGCCAGCAGTGAGTCTTGGGCGTTTGGAAACACCATATATTTT.

The chain joins TRBV6-4 to TRBJ2-3, with D possibly matching TRBD2 (6 bases). The CDR3 loop spans 12 amino acids. Between the trimmed V and J ends, which lost 2 bases and 6 bases, there was a span of 6 bases. The germline V gene encodes CDR1 MRHNA and CDR2 SNTAGT. The CDR3 protein is CASSDGGDTQYF. The CDR3 DNA follows: TGTGCCAGCAGTGACGGGGGGGATACGCAGTATTTT.

A remark on this clone: This CDR3 is also generated by other DNA sequences in the sample. The chain recombines TRBV2 with TRBJ2-1; 11 bases map to TRBD2. Unmatched junction bases numbered 2, after V lost 6 bases and J lost 4 bases. The CDR3 length is 14 residues. Germline V CDR1 and CDR2: SNHLY, FYNNEI. The CDR3 DNA reads TGTGCCAGCAGGGGGACTAGCGGTTACAATGAGCAGTTCTTC. Its protein product is CASRGTSGYNEQFF.

This clone showed up just once. The V call is TRBV7-6, the J call TRBJ2-5; 10 nucleotides align to TRBD2. This CDR3 spans 22 amino acids. The germline gives CDR1 SGHVS, CDR2 FNYEAQ. V was pared by 0 bases and J by 3 bases, with 22 bases of the junction left unmatched. CDR3 protein: CASSLAPPQRGGRKSDKETQYF. The DNA of the CDR3 is TGTGCCAGCAGCTTAGCGCCTCCCCAGCGGGGGGGCCGGAAGAGTGATAAAGAGACCCAGTACTTC.

This rearrangement joins TRBV6-5 to TRBJ2-7; 7 bases are shared with TRBD1. V dropped 0 bases and J dropped 5; count of bases not matched to a gene: 10. Per the germline V gene, CDR1 is MNHEY and CDR2 is SVGAGI. CDR3 size: 16 residues. CDR3 in amino acids: CASSYSYYRGIDEQYF. CDR3 coding DNA: TGTGCCAGCAGTTACTCATATTACAGGGGTATCGACGAGCAGTACTTC.

The rearrangement uses TRBV10-3 and TRBJ1-1, with TRBD1 matching over 11 bases. The junction had 12 bases not matched to a gene; V was cut back by 6 bases and J by 6 bases. CDR3 size: 16 residues. CDR1 and CDR2 (germline): ENHRY, SYGVKD. The CDR3 protein is CAIRDGTGGYIAEAFF. Here the CDR3 DNA reads TGTGCCATCAGAGATGGGACAGGGGGTTATATAGCTGAAGCTTTCTTT.

The chain couples TRBV11-3 to TRBJ1-2; 7 bases are a match to TRBD1. The length of the CDR3 is 14 residues. In germline, CDR1 is SGHNT, CDR2 YENEEA. V trimming: 6 bases; J trimming: 2 bases; junction bases outside the gene matches: 6. The DNA of the CDR3 is TGTGCCAGCAGTAACAGGGGTTTGAACTATGGCTACACCTTC. The encoded protein is CASSNRGLNYGYTF. Using reference TRBV11-3 and TRBJ1-2 for the parts outside the CDR3, the full variable domain is EAGVVQSPRYKIIEKKQPVAFWCNPISGHNTLYWYLQNLGQGPELLIRYENEEAVDDSQLPKDRFSAERLKGVDSTLKIQPAELGDSAVYLCASSNRGLNYGYTFGSGTRLTVV.

The genes are TRBV11-2 and TRBJ1-3, with unresolved D. The germline V gene encodes CDR1 SGHAT and CDR2 FQNNGV. The CDR3 has 14 amino acids. Trimming left V 5 bases short and J 0 bases short, with 8 bases between. The chain's CDR3 is CASSPPASGNTIYF. CDR3 bases: TGTGCCAGCAGCCCCCCGGCCTCTGGAAACACCATATATTTT.

The chain is built from TRBV18 and TRBJ2-1; maybe TRBD2 (5 bases). CDR1 is KGHSH and CDR2 is LQKENI in the germline V gene. CDR3 size: 15 residues. Trimming removed 2 bases from V and 6 bases from J, with 14 bases in between. The CDR3 DNA follows: TGTGCCAGCTCACCATTCTCCGGGATAGGCAATGAGCAGTTCTTC. Translation gives CASSPFSGIGNEQFF.